The 16 T cell receptor beta chains below come from one sample, sequenced in a study of cytomegalovirus exposure and HLA in healthy donors. The PCR contained 60 Vbeta and 13 Jbeta primers. Sequenced by immunoSEQ multiplex PCR; TCRdb stores in-frame clones only, minus some. The table records some 110,000 clones, 70% to 80% of them present only once. The sample taken for sequencing was PBMCs. Every receptor here comes from a man aged 55 to 70 in good health and CMV-seronegative.

Concerning this clone itself: The identical CDR3 is also encoded by other nucleotide sequences in the sample. The chain is built from TRBV11-2 and TRBJ2-1; TRBD2 agrees at 8 bases. The CDR3 length is 15 residues. Trimming cost V 5 bases and J 2 bases; bases outside gene matches: 5. Germline CDR1 reads SGHAT; CDR2 reads FQNNGV. The CDR3 here is CASSRSGGPYNEQFF. In DNA, the CDR3 is TGTGCCAGCAGCCGAAGCGGGGGACCCTACAATGAGCAGTTCTTC.

The rearrangement links TRBV27 to TRBJ2-1; 10 positions agree with TRBD1. V lost 8 bases, J lost 8 bases, and 9 bases stayed unmatched. Germline values: CDR1 MNHEY, CDR2 SMNVEV (reference sequence). The CDR3 contains 14 residues. CDR3 coding DNA: TGTGCCAGCCTCAGGACAGGGGGGATCCATGAGCAGTTCTTC. Amino acid sequence: CASLRTGGIHEQFF.

V usage is TRBV18 and J usage is TRBJ1-2, with TRBD1 as a possible D gene (5 bases). The CDR3 spans 13 residues. V lost 3 bases, J lost 6 bases, and 11 bases lay in between. Germline V gene data show CDR1 as KGHSH and CDR2 as LQKENI. CDR3 region: CASSPTLGDGYTF. The CDR3 nucleotides read TGTGCCAGCTCACCCACCTTAGGGGATGGCTACACCTTC.

By its share, this clone is medium-sized (0.01 to 0.1%). V usage is TRBV7-2 and J usage is TRBJ1-2; 9 bases fit TRBD1. After removal of 1 base from V and 0 bases from J, the junction contained 6 bases not matched to a gene. There are 17 residues in the CDR3. Germline loops: CDR1 SGHTA, CDR2 FQGNSA. For the CDR3, the DNA is TGTGCCAGCAGCTTAGGGGGACAGGGTACAGCTAACTATGGCTACACCTTC. This codes for CASSLGGQGTANYGYTF.

The chain has TRBV7-2 and TRBJ2-5; D perhaps matches TRBD2 (5 bases). Trimming stripped 5 bases from V and 5 bases from J, with 9 bases between. Per germline, CDR1 SGHTA and CDR2 FQGNSA. There are 12 residues in the CDR3. The CDR3 sequence: CASSGAGETQYF. The DNA for the CDR3 is TGTGCCAGCAGCGGCGCGGGCGAGACCCAGTACTTC.

Turning to this clone: The sample contains more than one DNA sequence encoding this CDR3. The chain has TRBV5-6 and TRBJ1-1; 7 nucleotides match TRBD1. Germline-derived CDR1 and CDR2 are SGHDT and YYEEEE. The CDR3 contains 15 residues. V shed 1 base and J 2 bases; nucleotides not matched to a gene: 5. The CDR3 DNA sequence: TGTGCCAGCAGCTTGAAGCACAGGGGAAACACTGAAGCTTTCTTT. Its protein product is CASSLKHRGNTEAFF.

The chain is built from TRBV6-6 and TRBJ1-6; D may be TRBD1 (6 bases). Germline V gene data show CDR1 as MNHNY and CDR2 as SVGAGI (reference sequence). V lost 5 bases to trimming and J lost 0 bases, with 11 bases between them. CDR3 length: 16 amino acids. The CDR3 sequence is CASSPGQSSYNSPLHF. CDR3 sequence (DNA): TGTGCCAGCAGTCCCGGACAGAGCTCCTATAATTCACCCCTCCACTTT.

This clone appeared a few times. The rearrangement links TRBV5-4 to TRBJ2-3, with D perhaps matching TRBD1 (5 bases). Between the trimmed V and J ends, which lost 0 bases and 0 bases, there was a span of 11 bases. Germline values: CDR1 SGHNT, CDR2 YYREEE (reference sequence). The CDR3 loop spans 16 amino acids. DNA of the CDR3: TGTGCCAGCAGCTTGGCCAGGGATGGTAGCACAGATACGCAGTATTTT. Encoded protein: CASSLARDGSTDTQYF. Together with reference TRBV5-4 and TRBJ2-3, the CDR3 gives the full variable domain: ETGVTQSPTHLIKTRGQQVTLRCSSQSGHNTVSWYQQALGQGPQFIFQYYREEENGRGNFPPRFSGLQFPNYSSELNVNALELDDSALYLCASSLARDGSTDTQYFGPGTRLTVL.

The table lists this clone with a count of one. The chain employs TRBV19 and TRBJ2-1; D call uncertain. The germline V and J ends were trimmed by 3 bases and 6 bases, with 30 bases remaining between them. The germline V gene encodes CDR1 LNHDA and CDR2 SQIVND (reference sequence). This CDR3 is 20 amino acids long. CDR3 in amino acids: CASSIRPSPSPRKAFNEQFF. Written as DNA, the CDR3 is TGTGCCAGTAGTATCCGCCCCAGTCCTTCTCCTAGAAAGGCATTCAATGAGCAGTTCTTC.

For the CDR3, the DNA is TGTGCCAGCAGTTCCTACGGACTGATATTCACAGATACGCAGTATTTT. This codes for CASSSYGLIFTDTQYF. The chain is built from TRBV27 and TRBJ2-3, with D perhaps matching TRBD2 (5 bases). There are 16 residues in the CDR3. Germline CDR1 reads MNHEY; CDR2 reads SMNVEV (reference sequence). Trimming removed 4 bases at V and 2 bases at J, with 16 bases between.

V and J are TRBV6-1 and TRBJ1-2; 8 bases are a match to TRBD1. This CDR3 spans 15 amino acids. Germline trimming cut 4 bases from V and 0 bases from J; bases unmatched to any gene: 4. CDR1 is MNHNS and CDR2 is SASEGT in the germline V gene. DNA of the CDR3: TGTGCCAGCAGTGGACGGACAGGGTCTAACTATGGCTACACCTTC. Translating gives CASSGRTGSNYGYTF.

This sequence joins TRBV7-2 and TRBJ1-4, with D maybe TRBD1 (5 bases). Per the germline V gene, CDR1 is SGHTA and CDR2 is FQGNSA. Trimming removed 1 base at V and 0 bases at J, with 9 bases between. The CDR3 has 16 amino acids. CDR3 nucleotide sequence: TGTGCCAGCAGCTTAGTGGCAGGGTCAACTAATGAAAAACTGTTTTTT. It specifies CASSLVAGSTNEKLFF.

The chain joins TRBV11-2 to TRBJ1-1; the D is unclear. Trimming took 5 bases from V and 7 from J, leaving 14 bases between them. The CDR3 is made up of 13 amino acids. CDR1 SGHAT and CDR2 FQNNGV come from the germline V gene. For the CDR3, the DNA is TGTGCCAGCAGCCCTAGGAGGGAGGTTGAAGCTTTCTTT. It translates to CASSPRREVEAFF.

The table lists this clone with a few counts. The chain employs TRBV4-1 and TRBJ2-1; TRBD2 is a possible D gene (7 bases). The germline V gene encodes CDR1 MGHRA and CDR2 YSYEKL. The V and J ends lost 2 bases and 15 bases respectively, with 29 bases between them. CDR3 length equals 17 residues. The DNA for the CDR3 is TGCGCCAGCAGCCAACAAGTGGGGGGGCGGAGCCGGCGGGCCGCGTTCTTC. This codes for CASSQQVGGRSRRAAFF.

This chain links TRBV6-6 with TRBJ1-5, with 9 nucleotides matching TRBD1. Germline-derived CDR1 and CDR2 are MNHNY and SVGAGI (reference sequence). Losses at the gene ends were 5 bases for V and 3 bases for J; bases not matched to a gene: 8. The CDR3 spans 16 residues. In DNA form, the CDR3 reads TGTGCCAGCAGTCCGACTGACAGGGGGATCAATCAGCCCCAGCATTTT. Its translation: CASSPTDRGINQPQHF.

This chain links TRBV5-1 with TRBJ2-3; possible D gene TRBD1, 6 bases. CDR1 SGHRS and CDR2 YFSETQ come from the germline V gene. Trimming removed 0 bases at V and 6 bases at J, with 8 bases between. There are 13 residues in the CDR3. CDR3 coding DNA: TGCGCCAGCAGCTTGGACCAGGGGGATACGCAGTATTTT. Translated, it gives CASSLDQGDTQYF.